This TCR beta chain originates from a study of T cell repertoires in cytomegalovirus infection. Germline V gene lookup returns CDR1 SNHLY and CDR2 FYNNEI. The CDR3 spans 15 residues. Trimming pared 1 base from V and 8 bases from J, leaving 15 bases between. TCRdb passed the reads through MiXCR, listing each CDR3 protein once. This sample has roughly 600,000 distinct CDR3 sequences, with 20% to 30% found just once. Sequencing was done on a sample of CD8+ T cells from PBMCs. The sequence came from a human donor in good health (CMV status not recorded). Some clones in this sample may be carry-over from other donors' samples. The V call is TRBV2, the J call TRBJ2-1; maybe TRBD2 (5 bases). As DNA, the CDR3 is TGTGCCAGCAGTGAAGTAGCGAGTCGCAAGGATGAGCAGTTCTTC. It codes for CASSEVASRKDEQFF.